This T cell receptor (beta chain) was recorded in a study of neurological immune-mediated disorders. Notes on the study in general: In HTLV-1-associated myelopathy, TCR clonal expansion was greatest, and in multiple sclerosis it was least, below healthy controls. CDR3 amino acid sequences of expanded clones were not shared across subjects, a result suggesting private repertoires in all groups.

5'RACE with 10-nucleotide random UMIs produced the cDNA. TCRdb passed the 5' RACE reads through MiXCR, listing each CDR3 protein once. This table holds approximately 30,000 distinct CDR3 sequences, approximately 5.4% found once. Trimming removed 4 bases from V and 3 bases from J; junction bases left unmatched: 7. The germline V gene has CDR1 SGDLS and CDR2 YYNGEE. The CDR3 length is 14 residues. Many counts were recorded for this clonotype. Its antigen remains unidentified. The sorted-subset TCR libraries were prepared using some 960,000 CD4+ or CD8+ T cells as the starting material. This sequence was found in a woman aged 45-60 years in good health. The sequenced sample was CD4+ T cells from blood. The rearrangement links TRBV9 to TRBJ2-7; 7 bases are shared with TRBD2. The CDR3 here is CASSSSSGSYEQYF. The DNA for the CDR3 is TGTGCCAGCAGCTCCTCTAGCGGAAGCTACGAGCAGTACTTC.